The rows below give T cell receptor beta chains drawn from one sample of a study of cytomegalovirus exposure and HLA in healthy donors. Using immunoSEQ multiplex PCR, the repertoire was profiled, and TCRdb retains in-frame clones only, with some absent. The sample records over 200,000 clones, approximately 82% being singletons. What was sequenced was PBMCs. The receptor source for this set is a woman aged 40 to 50 in good health and CMV-seronegative. CDR3s include the opening cysteine and the closing phenylalanine or tryptophan. The D gene is left open where the match is weak. The listing skips clone size in some rows; elsewhere it reads once, few, many or a size class.

V gene: TRBV27; J gene: TRBJ2-7; D gene: TRBD2; clone size: .; CDR3 DNA: TGTGCCAGCAGCGGACTAGCAGGCTCCTACGAGCAGTACTTC; CDR3 protein: CASSGLAGSYEQYF
V gene: TRBV7-8; J gene: TRBJ1-1; D gene: .; clone size: .; CDR3 DNA: TGTGCCAGCAGCTTCGACACTGAAGCTTTCTTT; CDR3 protein: CASSFDTEAFF
V gene: TRBV27; J gene: TRBJ2-7; D gene: TRBD1; clone size: .; CDR3 DNA: TGTGCCACCGGTCCGGGACAGGGATTCGAGCAGTACTTC; CDR3 protein: CATGPGQGFEQYF
V gene: TRBV19; J gene: TRBJ1-1; D gene: TRBD1; clone size: once; CDR3 DNA: TGTGCCAGTAGTGGGGACAGGGATGCTGAAGCTTTCTTT; CDR3 protein: CASSGDRDAEAFF
V gene: TRBV25-1; J gene: TRBJ2-2; D gene: .; clone size: .; CDR3 DNA: TGTGCCTGCAAAGGTGGAGGGAACACCGGGGAGCTGTTTTTT; CDR3 protein: CACKGGGNTGELFF
V gene: TRBV2; J gene: TRBJ2-1; D gene: TRBD2; clone size: .; CDR3 DNA: TGTGCCAGCAGTGAGCGGGGGGTTTCCTACAATGAGCAGTTCTTC; CDR3 protein: CASSERGVSYNEQFF
V gene: TRBV9; J gene: TRBJ1-4; D gene: TRBD1; clone size: .; CDR3 DNA: TGTGCCAGCAGCGTAAATCCCCCGGGACAGGGGGTGGATGAAAAACTGTTTTTT; CDR3 protein: CASSVNPPGQGVDEKLFF
V gene: TRBV4-1; J gene: TRBJ1-3; D gene: .; clone size: .; CDR3 DNA: TGCGCCAGCAGCCAAGATTTGGCAGGGCCTGGCTCTGGAAACACCATATATTTT; CDR3 protein: CASSQDLAGPGSGNTIYF
V gene: TRBV2; J gene: TRBJ1-3; D gene: TRBD1; clone size: .; CDR3 DNA: TGTGCCAGCAGTATAAAACCCACAGGGGTACCCTCTGGAAACACCATATATTTT; CDR3 protein: CASSIKPTGVPSGNTIYF
V gene: TRBV12-5; J gene: TRBJ1-3; D gene: TRBD1; clone size: .; CDR3 DNA: TGTGCTAGTGGTTTGTCCGGACAGGCGCAAAACACCATATATTTT; CDR3 protein: CASGLSGQAQNTIYF
V gene: TRBV2; J gene: TRBJ1-2; D gene: .; clone size: .; CDR3 DNA: TGTGCCAGCAGACAGGATTCCTATGGCTACACCTTC; CDR3 protein: CASRQDSYGYTF
V gene: TRBV7-8; J gene: TRBJ2-7; D gene: .; clone size: .; CDR3 DNA: TGTGCCAGCAGCTTAGTGAAGGGGTCCCTTTTCTACGAGCAGTACTTC; CDR3 protein: CASSLVKGSLFYEQYF
V gene: TRBV7-2; J gene: TRBJ1-2; D gene: .; clone size: .; CDR3 DNA: TGTGCCAGCAGCTTATTCGACAGGCCCCATGGCTACACCTTC; CDR3 protein: CASSLFDRPHGYTF
V gene: TRBV5-1; J gene: TRBJ2-2; D gene: .; clone size: .; CDR3 DNA: TGCGCCAGCAGCTCGGGACAGAACACCGGGGAGCTGTTTTTT; CDR3 protein: CASSSGQNTGELFF
V gene: TRBV4-1; J gene: TRBJ2-2; D gene: .; clone size: .; CDR3 DNA: TGCGCCAGCAGCCAAGAAATCGGGGGAGTGTTGGAGCTGTTTTTT; CDR3 protein: CASSQEIGGVLELFF
V gene: TRBV19; J gene: TRBJ2-1; D gene: TRBD1; clone size: .; CDR3 DNA: TGTGCCAGTAGTCTACCGGGACAGGGGAACAATGAGCAGTTCTTC; CDR3 protein: CASSLPGQGNNEQFF
V gene: TRBV30; J gene: TRBJ2-7; D gene: .; clone size: .; CDR3 DNA: TGTGCCTGGAGTGTACTTTGGGGGCAGACCCCTTCCTTC; CDR3 protein: CAWSVLWGQTPSF
V gene: TRBV9; J gene: TRBJ1-2; D gene: .; clone size: .; CDR3 DNA: TGTGCCAGCAGCGTTTCTACAGGGCTATATGGCTACACCTTC; CDR3 protein: CASSVSTGLYGYTF
V gene: TRBV15; J gene: TRBJ2-1; D gene: TRBD1; clone size: .; CDR3 DNA: TGTGCCACCAGCAGTACCGGGACAGGGACCTACAATGAGCAGTTCTTC; CDR3 protein: CATSSTGTGTYNEQFF
V gene: TRBV7-7; J gene: TRBJ2-3; D gene: .; clone size: .; CDR3 DNA: TGTGCTAGCAGCTTAGCTAGTGCAGATACGCAGTATTTT; CDR3 protein: CASSLASADTQYF
V gene: TRBV28; J gene: TRBJ1-6; D gene: TRBD1; clone size: .; CDR3 DNA: TGTGCCAGCAGTCCTGTCGGACAGGGGTCCTATAATTCACCCCTCCACTTT; CDR3 protein: CASSPVGQGSYNSPLHF
V gene: TRBV18; J gene: TRBJ2-7; D gene: TRBD2; clone size: .; CDR3 DNA: TGTGCCAGCTCACCGCGGGGGGCCCTCTCCTACGAGCAGTACTTC; CDR3 protein: CASSPRGALSYEQYF
V gene: TRBV7-9; J gene: TRBJ1-5; D gene: .; clone size: .; CDR3 DNA: TGTGCCAGCAGCTTAGCAGCTCAGCCCCAGCATTTT; CDR3 protein: CASSLAAQPQHF
V gene: TRBV5-8; J gene: TRBJ2-3; D gene: TRBD2; clone size: .; CDR3 DNA: TGTGCCAGCAGCTTCGGACTAGCGGGGAGCACAGATACGCAGTATTTT; CDR3 protein: CASSFGLAGSTDTQYF
V gene: TRBV28; J gene: TRBJ1-5; D gene: .; clone size: .; CDR3 DNA: TGTGCCACGAGCCATCGGGGGAGTACTAATCAGCCCCAGCATTTT; CDR3 protein: CATSHRGSTNQPQHF
V gene: TRBV4-1; J gene: TRBJ2-7; D gene: TRBD2; clone size: .; CDR3 DNA: TGCGCCAGCAGCCAGGCATCTAGCGGGGGGGCCTACGAGCAGTGCTTC; CDR3 protein: CASSQASSGGAYEQCF
V gene: TRBV6-5; J gene: TRBJ1-1; D gene: .; clone size: .; CDR3 DNA: TGTGCCAGCAGTTACTCCCCCTCTGTCGAAGCTTTCTTT; CDR3 protein: CASSYSPSVEAFF
V gene: TRBV5-1; J gene: TRBJ2-1; D gene: TRBD2; clone size: .; CDR3 DNA: TGCGCCAGCAGCCCGCCCCGTAGCGGGGGCTACAATGAGCAGTTCTTC; CDR3 protein: CASSPPRSGGYNEQFF
V gene: TRBV27; J gene: TRBJ2-1; D gene: TRBD2; clone size: .; CDR3 DNA: TGTGCCAGCAGTTTAGGGACTAGCGGAACCTACAATGAGCAGTTCTTC; CDR3 protein: CASSLGTSGTYNEQFF
V gene: TRBV5-4; J gene: TRBJ2-7; D gene: .; clone size: .; CDR3 DNA: TGTGCCAGCAGCTTGGCCGCGGGGCACGAGCAGTACTTC; CDR3 protein: CASSLAAGHEQYF
V gene: TRBV28; J gene: TRBJ1-1; D gene: TRBD1; clone size: .; CDR3 DNA: TGTGCCAGCAGTTTGGGACAGGGGAACACTGAAGCTTTCTTT; CDR3 protein: CASSLGQGNTEAFF
V gene: TRBV4-1; J gene: TRBJ1-2; D gene: TRBD1; clone size: once; CDR3 DNA: TGCGCCAGCAGCCAATCCGGGACAGGGCGGTATGGCTACACCTTC; CDR3 protein: CASSQSGTGRYGYTF
V gene: TRBV5-1; J gene: TRBJ1-1; D gene: TRBD1; clone size: .; CDR3 DNA: TGCGCCAGCAGCTTGGCGGGGACAGGGGAAAACACAGCTTTCTTT; CDR3 protein: CASSLAGTGENTAFF
V gene: TRBV6-4; J gene: TRBJ2-7; D gene: TRBD1; clone size: .; CDR3 DNA: TGTGCCAGCAGTGACTCCCGGGACAGGGAGCGATACGAGCAGTACTTC; CDR3 protein: CASSDSRDRERYEQYF
V gene: TRBV7-2; J gene: TRBJ2-1; D gene: .; clone size: .; CDR3 DNA: TGTGCCAGCAGCTTAGAAGGACAGCTCCACAATGAGCAGTTCTTC; CDR3 protein: CASSLEGQLHNEQFF
V gene: TRBV7-2; J gene: TRBJ1-4; D gene: TRBD1; clone size: .; CDR3 DNA: TGTGCCAGCAGCTATTCCGGGACAGGGCTTGAAAAACTGTTTTTT; CDR3 protein: CASSYSGTGLEKLFF
V gene: TRBV11-3; J gene: TRBJ2-5; D gene: .; clone size: .; CDR3 DNA: TGTGCCAGCAGCCCATTCCCCGGGACTGCGTTCGTGACCCAGTACTTC; CDR3 protein: CASSPFPGTAFVTQYF
V gene: TRBV19; J gene: TRBJ1-6; D gene: TRBD1; clone size: .; CDR3 DNA: TGTGCCAGTAGTAGCCTTAGGACAGGGCTAAACTCACCCCTCCACTTT; CDR3 protein: CASSSLRTGLNSPLHF
V gene: TRBV5-4; J gene: TRBJ2-3; D gene: .; clone size: .; CDR3 DNA: TGTGCCAGCAGCTTCCAAATTAGCACAGATACGCAGTATTTT; CDR3 protein: CASSFQISTDTQYF
V gene: TRBV18; J gene: TRBJ1-6; D gene: .; clone size: .; CDR3 DNA: TGTGCCAGCGGACCCGGGGGGGATTCACCCCTCCACTTT; CDR3 protein: CASGPGGDSPLHF
V gene: TRBV7-9; J gene: TRBJ1-1; D gene: TRBD1; clone size: .; CDR3 DNA: TGTGCCAGCAGCTCAGCGGGCAGGGGGAGCACTGAAGCTTTCTTT; CDR3 protein: CASSSAGRGSTEAFF
V gene: TRBV4-1; J gene: TRBJ2-2; D gene: TRBD2; clone size: .; CDR3 DNA: TGCGCCAGCAGCCAAGCGGCTAGCGGAACGGGGGAGCTGTTTTTT; CDR3 protein: CASSQAASGTGELFF
V gene: TRBV7-3; J gene: TRBJ1-1; D gene: .; clone size: .; CDR3 DNA: TGTGCCAGCAGCCAAGGCGGGGCAGCCGCTTTCTTT; CDR3 protein: CASSQGGAAAFF
V gene: TRBV28; J gene: TRBJ2-2; D gene: TRBD1; clone size: .; CDR3 DNA: TGTGCCAGCTCCGGGACAGGGGGCTTCGGGGAGCTGTTTTTT; CDR3 protein: CASSGTGGFGELFF
V gene: TRBV13; J gene: TRBJ2-7; D gene: TRBD1; clone size: .; CDR3 DNA: TGTGCCAGCAGCTCCTCCGGGACAGGGGCTTACGAGCAGTACTTC; CDR3 protein: CASSSSGTGAYEQYF
V gene: TRBV9; J gene: TRBJ2-5; D gene: TRBD2; clone size: .; CDR3 DNA: TGTGCCAGCAGCGTAGAGGCTAGCGGGGATGAGACCCAGTACTTC; CDR3 protein: CASSVEASGDETQYF
V gene: TRBV6-8; J gene: TRBJ2-7; D gene: .; clone size: .; CDR3 DNA: TGTGCCAGCAGTCCCTCGGGGACTTTCTACGAGCAGTACTTC; CDR3 protein: CASSPSGTFYEQYF
V gene: TRBV19; J gene: TRBJ1-1; D gene: .; clone size: .; CDR3 DNA: TGTGCCAGTAGTATAGATCTAGGTGGGACTGAAGCTTTCTTT; CDR3 protein: CASSIDLGGTEAFF
V gene: TRBV11-2; J gene: TRBJ2-4; D gene: .; clone size: .; CDR3 DNA: TGTGCCAGCAGCTTACTGACAGGAAGAATTCAGTACTTC; CDR3 protein: CASSLLTGRIQYF
V gene: TRBV28; J gene: TRBJ1-6; D gene: .; clone size: .; CDR3 DNA: TGTGCCAGCAGTTTATCCCCAGGGCTCTCTCCCCTCCACTTT; CDR3 protein: CASSLSPGLSPLHF
V gene: TRBV5-6; J gene: TRBJ2-6; D gene: TRBD1; clone size: .; CDR3 DNA: TGTGCCAGCAGCCCCCGGGGGACAGGGGGATCTGGGGCCAACGTCCTGACTTTC; CDR3 protein: CASSPRGTGGSGANVLTF
V gene: TRBV5-1; J gene: TRBJ2-2; D gene: .; clone size: .; CDR3 DNA: TGCGCCAGCAGCTTACAGACCAACACCGGGGAGCTGTTTTTT; CDR3 protein: CASSLQTNTGELFF
V gene: TRBV5-6; J gene: TRBJ1-2; D gene: .; clone size: .; CDR3 DNA: TGTGCCAGCAGCTTGATAAGGGGAAAGGATGGCTACACCTTC; CDR3 protein: CASSLIRGKDGYTF